This T cell receptor (beta chain) was sequenced in a study of blood T cell repertoires in COVID-19. Study-level background: The study drew acute and convalescent COVID-19 samples from the United States, Italy and Spain. PBMCs, B-cell-depleted T cells, or T cells were the source of the cDNA or gDNA that made up the material.

Per the authors' pipeline: Amplification of reference gene primers was used by the study to estimate nucleated cell counts. The method was immunoSEQ multiplex PCR; TCRdb's version includes in-frame clones alone and lacks a portion of them. V, J and clone size were drawn from that table, and D and trimming were deduced from the DNA. The profile shows about 73,000 clones, 65% to 85% of them singletons. This CDR3 has 14 amino acids. Trimming pared 0 bases from V and 5 bases from J, leaving 10 bases between. The germline V gene encodes CDR1 LNHNV and CDR2 YYDKDF (reference sequence). Only a few counts were recorded for this clone.

What was sequenced was peripheral blood. The chain employs TRBV15 and TRBJ1-2; D uncertain. This receptor was obtained from an older woman with acute or convalescent COVID-19. CDR3: CATSRDYGEYGYTF. CDR3 in DNA: TGTGCCACCAGCAGAGATTACGGAGAGTATGGCTACACCTTC.